Shown below are 17 T cell receptor beta chains from a single sample sequenced in a study of blood T cell repertoires in COVID-19. Some clones are missing from TCRdb's copy, which holds only in-frame ones; the method was immunoSEQ multiplex PCR. The data contain just over 250,000 clones, approximately 86% of them seen just once; the ten biggest clones take up roughly 9.8%. Sequenced: peripheral blood. These TCRs come from a man aged 35 to 55 who had recovered from COVID-19.

The chain couples TRBV18 to TRBJ1-1, with 7 positions matching TRBD1. The junction had 12 bases not matched to a gene; V was cut back by 4 bases and J by 7 bases. The CDR3 covers 15 residues. Germline-derived CDR1 and CDR2 are KGHSH and LQKENI. CDR3 sequence (DNA): TGTGCCAGCTCACAATCACAGGGGATTGGGAATGAAGCTTTCTTT. Its translation: CASSQSQGIGNEAFF. Variable domain in full (rest from reference TRBV18 and TRBJ1-1): NAGVMQNPRHLVRRRGQEARLRCSPMKGHSHVYWYRQLPEEGLKFMVYLQKENIIDESGMPKERFSAEFPKEGPSILRIQQVVRGDSAAYFCASSQSQGIGNEAFFGQGTRLTVV.

This rearrangement joins TRBV27 to TRBJ1-5; 9 nucleotides align to TRBD1. This CDR3 has 14 amino acids. The germline CDR1 and CDR2 sequences are MNHEY and SMNVEV (reference sequence). The V segment lost 8 bases and the J segment 2 bases; nucleotides outside the gene matches: 4. CDR3 nucleotides: TGTGCCAGCTCAGGACAGGGGCGCAATCAGCCCCAGCATTTT. This codes for CASSGQGRNQPQHF.

The chain employs TRBV20-1 and TRBJ2-3; possibly TRBD1 for D (5 bases). V lost 3 bases to trimming and J lost 6 bases, with 13 bases between them. The CDR3 contains 13 residues. The germline gives CDR1 DFQATT, CDR2 SNEGSKA (reference sequence). CDR3 residues: CSASDSLLDTQYF. As DNA, the CDR3 is TGCAGTGCTAGTGACAGTCTGCTGGATACGCAGTATTTT.

The chain links TRBV13 to TRBJ2-7, with D possibly matching TRBD2 (5 bases). This CDR3 is built from 16 residues. Trimming removed 0 bases at V and 4 bases at J, with 16 bases between. Germline CDR1 is PRHDT and CDR2 is FYEKMQ (reference sequence). The CDR3 region has the DNA TGTGCCAGCAGCTTAGGCCCGGGAACCTTGGGATACGAGCAGTACTTC. Its protein is CASSLGPGTLGYEQYF.

The V gene is TRBV6-5, the J gene TRBJ1-5; perhaps TRBD1 as D (6 bases). CDR1 and CDR2 (germline): MNHEY, SVGAGI. The V gene lost 7 bases and the J gene lost 2 bases, with 9 bases spanning the gap. The CDR3 totals 13 residues. CDR3 sequence reads: CASTPGGNQPQHF. The CDR3 nucleotides are TGTGCCAGCACCCCAGGGGGCAATCAGCCCCAGCATTTT.

The rearrangement links TRBV9 to TRBJ2-7, with D possibly TRBD1 on 6 matching bases. The V gene's germline CDR1 is SGDLS and CDR2 YYNGEE. The CDR3 is 15 amino acids. The germline V and J ends were trimmed by 1 base and 2 bases, with 13 bases remaining between them. As DNA, the CDR3 is TGTGCCAGCAGCGTAACCCCGGGACAAACCTACGAGCAGTACTTC. Translation gives CASSVTPGQTYEQYF.

This clone was counted a few times. This chain links TRBV3-1 (or the pseudogene TRBV3-2) with TRBJ2-3; D call uncertain. Trimming took off 1 base at V and 0 bases at J, with 5 bases between the two ends. The germline V gene has CDR1 LGHDT and CDR2 YNNKEL (reference sequence). CDR3 length: 14 amino acids. CDR3 amino acids: CASSQGLSTDTQYF. The DNA for the CDR3 is TGTGCCAGCAGCCAAGGACTGAGCACAGATACGCAGTATTTT.

The gene calls are TRBV7-2 and TRBJ1-3; possible D gene TRBD1, 6 bases. Germline values: CDR1 SGHTA, CDR2 FQGNSA. There are 17 residues in the CDR3. V dropped 3 bases and J dropped 0 bases, with 15 bases sitting between them. Here the CDR3 DNA reads TGTGCCAGCAGCTTGAGCGCAGGGGCGAGCTCTGGAAACACCATATATTTT. Protein sequence: CASSLSAGASSGNTIYF. The entire variable domain, with the rest obtained from reference TRBV7-2 and TRBJ1-3, is as follows: GAGVSQSPSNKVTEKGKDVELRCDPISGHTALYWYRQSLGQGLEFLIYFQGNSAPDKSGLPSDRFSAERTGGSVSTLTIQRTQQEDSAVYLCASSLSAGASSGNTIYFGEGSWLTVV.

The gene calls are TRBV19 and TRBJ1-1; D not certain. Germline assignment: CDR1 LNHDA and CDR2 SQIVND (reference sequence). CDR3 size: 16 residues. With 3 bases removed from V and 2 bases from J, the gap between germline ends came to 16 bases. CDR3 DNA: TGTGCCAGTAGTATCAGGCAGTACCCTTTAAACACTGAAGCTTTCTTT. Its translation: CASSIRQYPLNTEAFF.

This sequence joins TRBV5-6 and TRBJ2-5, with D maybe TRBD2 (6 bases). The CDR3 has 17 residues. Germline CDR1 reads SGHDT; CDR2 reads YYEEEE. The ends were cut back, 0 bases at V and 3 bases at J, with 18 bases in the middle. The CDR3 reads CASSLGGVPSGKETQYF. The CDR3 DNA reads as TGTGCCAGCAGCTTGGGCGGGGTACCGTCGGGAAAAGAGACCCAGTACTTC.

This clone was recorded once. The chain combines TRBV10-3 with TRBJ2-7; 7 bases fit TRBD1. V trimming: 8 bases; J trimming: 3 bases; junction bases outside the gene matches: 7. The CDR3 loop spans 13 amino acids. Per germline, CDR1 ENHRY and CDR2 SYGVKD. The CDR3 spells CAIRGPGGYEQYF. As DNA, the CDR3 is TGTGCCATCCGTGGCCCAGGGGGCTACGAGCAGTACTTC.

The chain couples TRBV5-4 to TRBJ2-7; 11 positions match TRBD2. Per the germline V gene, CDR1 is SGHNT and CDR2 is YYREEE (reference sequence). The CDR3 covers 14 residues. Trimming removed 4 bases from V and 3 bases from J; junction bases left unmatched: 3. The CDR3 protein is CASSPGTSGYEQYF. The CDR3 DNA sequence: TGTGCCAGCAGCCCCGGGACTAGCGGCTACGAGCAGTACTTC.

The chain recombines TRBV11-3 with TRBJ2-7; 10 bases align to TRBD2. J lost 6 bases, V lost 5 bases, and 10 bases had no gene match. In germline, CDR1 is SGHNT, CDR2 YENEEA. The CDR3 totals 15 residues. CDR3 amino acids: CASSGGLAGAGEQYF. In nucleotides, the CDR3 is TGTGCCAGCAGCGGAGGGCTAGCGGGAGCCGGCGAGCAGTACTTC.

This rearrangement joins TRBV19 to TRBJ2-3, with D possibly matching TRBD2 (6 bases). Trimming took off 5 bases at V and 5 bases at J, with 17 bases between the two ends. The length of the CDR3 is 15 residues. Per the germline V gene, CDR1 is LNHDA and CDR2 is SQIVND (reference sequence). This CDR3 reads CASSSGVRGIDTQYF. CDR3 bases: TGTGCCAGTAGTTCGGGAGTTCGGGGCATAGATACGCAGTATTTT.

The rearrangement joins TRBV2 to TRBJ2-1; 10 bases agree with TRBD2. CDR3 length: 15 residues. Trimming at V came to 5 bases and at J to 2 bases, leaving 3 bases not matched to a gene. Germline-derived CDR1 and CDR2 are SNHLY and FYNNEI. CDR3 in DNA: TGTGCCAGCAGTCCTAGCGGGAGTCCCTACAATGAGCAGTTCTTC. Amino acid sequence: CASSPSGSPYNEQFF.

The chain carries TRBV15 and TRBJ1-1, with D tentatively TRBD1 (5 bases). V was trimmed by 2 bases and J by 11 bases, leaving 15 bases between them. The length of the CDR3 is 13 residues. Germline values: CDR1 LNHNV, CDR2 YYDKDF (reference sequence). The CDR3 is CATSRSLSGGAFF. The CDR3 bases are TGTGCCACCAGCAGAAGCCTCAGCGGGGGGGCTTTCTTT. Together with reference TRBV15 and TRBJ1-1, the CDR3 gives the full variable domain: DAMVIQNPRYQVTQFGKPVTLSCSQTLNHNVMYWYQQKSSQAPKLLFHYYDKDFNNEADTPDNFQSRRPNTSFCFLDIRSPGLGDTAMYLCATSRSLSGGAFFGQGTRLTVV.

This chain joins TRBV9 and TRBJ2-5, with 8 bases aligning to TRBD2. Trimming at V came to 2 bases and at J to 0 bases, leaving 3 bases not matched to a gene. Germline V CDR1 and CDR2: SGDLS, YYNGEE. The CDR3 spans 15 residues. CDR3 DNA: TGTGCCAGCAGCGTCGGGGGGGTGTACCAAGAGACCCAGTACTTC. Protein: CASSVGGVYQETQYF.